The 23 T cell receptor beta chains below all came from one sample that was sequenced in a study of cytomegalovirus exposure and HLA in healthy donors. 13 Jbeta primers and 60 Vbeta primers were used for the PCR. Profiling relied on immunoSEQ multiplex PCR, and the TCRdb table lists in-frame clones only, not all of them. This repertoire shows about 130,000 clones, around 80% found once; its top ten account for 0.95% to 1.5%. The specimen was PBMCs. The receptor source for this set is a female donor in good health and CMV-seronegative.

The chain combines TRBV10-3 with TRBJ1-1; D perhaps matches TRBD1 (6 bases). Deletions cut 3 bases from V and 7 bases from J, with 9 bases between. The CDR3 spans 12 residues. CDR1 is ENHRY, CDR2 SYGVKD, per germline. The CDR3 protein is CAISDETGEAFF. The CDR3 DNA is TGTGCCATCAGTGATGAGACAGGTGAAGCTTTCTTT.

The chain links TRBV19 to TRBJ2-1, with TRBD1 matching 7 bases. The CDR3 consists of 15 residues. Per the germline V gene, CDR1 is LNHDA and CDR2 is SQIVND (reference sequence). The J segment lost 8 bases and the V segment lost 2 bases, leaving 9 bases of the junction unmatched. This chain's CDR3 is CASSIRGGARDEQFF. In DNA form, the CDR3 reads TGTGCCAGTAGTATAAGAGGGGGCGCCAGGGATGAGCAGTTCTTC. Variable domain in full (rest from reference TRBV19 and TRBJ2-1): DGGITQSPKYLFRKEGQNVTLSCEQNLNHDAMYWYRQDPGQGLRLIYYSQIVNDFQKGDIAEGYSVSREKKESFPLTVTSAQKNPTAFYLCASSIRGGARDEQFFGPGTRLTVL.

The chain combines TRBV11-1 with TRBJ2-3; D perhaps matches TRBD1 (6 bases). CDR3 length equals 15 residues. The germline V gene encodes CDR1 SGHAT and CDR2 FQDESV (reference sequence). V was pared by 5 bases and J by 0 bases, with 12 bases between. CDR3 nucleotides: TGTGCCAGCAGCACTGGGACACTTAGCACAGATACGCAGTATTTT. It codes for CASSTGTLSTDTQYF.

The genes are TRBV9 and TRBJ2-1; 9 nucleotides align to TRBD2. J lost 8 bases, V lost 0 bases, and 9 bases had no gene match. CDR3 length: 16 residues. CDR1 is SGDLS, CDR2 YYNGEE, per germline. The chain's CDR3 is CASSVDSGLAGYEQFF. The CDR3 DNA is TGTGCCAGCAGCGTAGACTCCGGCCTAGCGGGATATGAGCAGTTCTTC.

The V gene is TRBV6-1, the J gene TRBJ2-2; 8 bases fit TRBD1. Germline lookup yields CDR1 MNHNS and CDR2 SASEGT. The length of the CDR3 is 15 residues. J gave up 0 bases and V 6 bases, and 3 bases lay outside the gene matches. CDR3 region: CASRDREANTGELFF. As DNA, the CDR3 is TGTGCCAGCAGGGACAGGGAGGCGAACACCGGGGAGCTGTTTTTT.

The chain employs TRBV18 and TRBJ2-2; D gene uncertain. The length of the CDR3 is 17 residues. V lost 3 bases and J 3 bases, leaving 17 bases between the germline ends. Germline V gives CDR1 KGHSH, CDR2 LQKENI. CDR3 DNA sequence: TGTGCCAGCTCACCCCCCCTGGGCAGGATGGACACCGGGGAGCTGTTTTTT. It codes for CASSPPLGRMDTGELFF. The whole variable domain, remainder taken from reference TRBV18 and TRBJ2-2, is NAGVMQNPRHLVRRRGQEARLRCSPMKGHSHVYWYRQLPEEGLKFMVYLQKENIIDESGMPKERFSAEFPKEGPSILRIQQVVRGDSAAYFCASSPPLGRMDTGELFFGEGSRLTVL.

The chain uses TRBV2 and TRBJ2-7; tentatively, D is TRBD2 (6 bases). The CDR3 runs 14 residues. With 2 bases removed from V and 2 bases from J, the gap between germline ends came to 10 bases. The germline V gene has CDR1 SNHLY and CDR2 FYNNEI. The CDR3 DNA reads as TGTGCCAGCAGTGAAATAGCGGACACCTACGAGCAGTACTTC. This translates into CASSEIADTYEQYF.

This clone was counted between two and nine times. The genes are TRBV7-8 and TRBJ1-1; no definite D call. V gave up 1 base and J gave up 5 bases, with 11 bases separating them. The CDR3 is made up of 14 amino acids. Germline CDR1 reads SGHVS; CDR2 reads FQNEAQ. The CDR3 is CASSLGTAGTEAFF. The CDR3 DNA reads as TGTGCCAGCAGCTTAGGAACGGCCGGGACTGAAGCTTTCTTT. The variable domain in full, with the rest retrieved from reference TRBV7-8 and TRBJ1-1, is GAGVSQSPRYKVAKRGQDVALRCDPISGHVSLFWYQQALGQGPEFLTYFQNEAQLDKSGLPSDRFFAERPEGSVSTLKIQRTQQEDSAVYLCASSLGTAGTEAFFGQGTRLTVV.

The chain is built from TRBV11-3 and TRBJ1-5; D ambiguous. The CDR3 contains 13 residues. V gave up 5 bases and J gave up 5 bases, with 10 bases separating them. Germline lookup yields CDR1 SGHNT and CDR2 YENEEA. The CDR3: CASSEGPDQPQHF. Written as DNA, the CDR3 is TGTGCCAGCAGCGAGGGCCCCGATCAGCCCCAGCATTTT.

This chain uses TRBV7-3 with TRBJ2-7; TRBD1 agrees at 8 bases. The ends lost 3 bases at V and 4 bases at J; junction bases unmatched: 8. Germline V CDR1 and CDR2: SGHTA, FQGTGA. This CDR3 has 15 amino acids. This CDR3 is CASSFTGTGPYEQYF. The CDR3 DNA follows: TGTGCCAGCAGCTTCACCGGGACAGGTCCGTACGAGCAGTACTTC.

V gene TRBV7-9 combines with J gene TRBJ1-5, with a weak D call TRBD1 (5 bases). Per germline, CDR1 SEHNR and CDR2 FQNEAQ (reference sequence). V was shortened by 3 bases and J by 4 bases, with 7 bases between the two germline ends. This CDR3 spans 13 amino acids. The CDR3 protein is CASSFQGNQPQHF. For the CDR3, the DNA is TGTGCCAGCAGCTTTCAGGGTAATCAGCCCCAGCATTTT.

The chain links TRBV13 to TRBJ1-1; 10 nucleotides agree with TRBD1. Germline trimming cut 1 base from V and 7 bases from J; bases unmatched to any gene: 15. The V gene's germline CDR1 is PRHDT and CDR2 FYEKMQ (reference sequence). This CDR3 is built from 18 residues. The CDR3: CASSLVRHHRDRGFEAFF. In DNA form, the CDR3 reads TGTGCCAGCAGCTTAGTTCGCCATCACCGGGACAGGGGCTTTGAAGCTTTCTTT.

In this sample, this clone turned up once. The CDR3 sequence is CASSKLLQGRGEKLFF. Here the CDR3 DNA reads TGTGCCAGCAGTAAACTCCTACAGGGGCGCGGTGAAAAACTGTTTTTT. The chain uses TRBV27 and TRBJ1-4, with 7 bases that match TRBD1. Looked up from germline, CDR1 is MNHEY and CDR2 is SMNVEV (reference sequence). The V segment lost 5 bases and the J segment 7 bases; nucleotides outside the gene matches: 13. This CDR3 spans 16 amino acids.

This clone has more than one count but fewer than ten. The genes are TRBV27 and TRBJ2-7; possible D gene TRBD1, 6 bases. Trimming removed 5 bases from V and 3 bases from J, with 11 bases in between. Germline CDR1 MNHEY, CDR2 SMNVEV (reference sequence). The CDR3 loop spans 13 amino acids. As DNA, the CDR3 is TGTGCCAGCAGTGCAGGGGCCCACTACGAGCAGTACTTC. Amino acid sequence: CASSAGAHYEQYF.

The CDR3, as DNA: TGTGCCAGCAGTCCCACCTCGCGGGGGCCATCGGAGCAGTACTTC. This encodes CASSPTSRGPSEQYF. The V gene is TRBV6-5, the J gene TRBJ2-7; D is perhaps TRBD2 (7 bases). Germline V gene lookup returns CDR1 MNHEY and CDR2 SVGAGI. The V end lost 5 bases, the J end lost 7 bases, and 21 bases lay between the germline ends. This CDR3 has 15 amino acids.

This clone was detected once. The chain uses TRBV7-2 and TRBJ2-1; D remains ambiguous. From germline, CDR1 is SGHTA and CDR2 FQGNSA. The V gene lost 0 bases and the J gene lost 9 bases, with 15 bases spanning the gap. The CDR3 spans 15 residues. CDR3 bases: TGTGCCAGCAGCTTAGCCTCGGTACGTGGGCGTGAGCAGTTCTTC. Its protein is CASSLASVRGREQFF.

This rearrangement joins TRBV6-1 to TRBJ1-1; D remains ambiguous. Between the trimmed V and J ends, which lost 7 bases and 5 bases, there was a span of 17 bases. The CDR3 covers 14 residues. Germline CDR1 is MNHNS and CDR2 is SASEGT. CDR3 region: CASINGWEGTEAFF. The CDR3 bases are TGTGCCAGCATAAACGGGTGGGAGGGTACTGAAGCTTTCTTT.

This clone has just one count. V and J are TRBV20-1 and TRBJ2-3, with 7 bases that match TRBD2. The V gene end was trimmed by 5 bases and the J gene end by 9 bases; junction bases not matched to a gene: 5. This CDR3 comprises 11 residues. Germline V lookup: CDR1 DFQATT, CDR2 SNEGSKA (reference sequence). The CDR3 region is CSAQPGRTQYF. The DNA of the CDR3 is TGCAGTGCTCAGCCCGGGAGGACGCAGTATTTT.

This chain joins TRBV19 and TRBJ1-2; tentative D call: TRBD1 (6 bases). Germline V gene data show CDR1 as LNHDA and CDR2 as SQIVND (reference sequence). This CDR3 has 12 residues. The V end was cut by 5 bases, the J end by 10 bases, with 14 bases between. This CDR3 reads CASSVPTGSYTF. The CDR3 region has the DNA TGTGCCAGTAGTGTACCTACAGGGTCCTACACCTTC.

The table lists this clone with a few counts. V is TRBV5-1 and J is TRBJ2-1; 11 nucleotides line up with TRBD2. V gave up 0 bases and J gave up 7 bases; unmatched junction bases: 6. CDR1 SGHRS and CDR2 YFSETQ come from the germline V gene. The CDR3 runs to 16 residues. This CDR3 reads CASSLASGGLSNEQFF. The CDR3 DNA sequence: TGCGCCAGCAGCTTGGCTAGCGGGGGGCTCAGTAATGAGCAGTTCTTC.

The chain employs TRBV6-5 and TRBJ2-3; unclear D gene. The CDR3 is 13 amino acids. CDR1 MNHEY and CDR2 SVGAGI come from the germline V gene. V shed 6 bases and J shed 6 bases, with 13 bases lying between them. CDR3 DNA: TGTGCCAGCAGGTCGCAGATTTCGGATACGCAGTATTTT. It codes for CASRSQISDTQYF.

The chain has TRBV5-1 and TRBJ2-1; 8 bases agree with TRBD2. CDR3 length: 15 amino acids. From germline, CDR1 is SGHRS and CDR2 YFSETQ. Trimming cost V 4 bases and J 0 bases; bases outside gene matches: 3. CDR3 protein: CASSPSGSSYNEQFF. DNA for the CDR3: TGCGCCAGCAGCCCGAGCGGGAGCTCCTACAATGAGCAGTTCTTC.

The chain couples TRBV4-1 to TRBJ2-2; maybe TRBD1 (6 bases). Germline V gives CDR1 MGHRA, CDR2 YSYEKL. The CDR3 consists of 14 residues. The V end lost 3 bases, the J end lost 6 bases, and 11 bases lay between the germline ends. CDR3 nucleotide sequence: TGCGCCAGCAGCCAGTCCACAGGGCCCGGGGAGCTGTTTTTT. It yields the protein CASSQSTGPGELFF.